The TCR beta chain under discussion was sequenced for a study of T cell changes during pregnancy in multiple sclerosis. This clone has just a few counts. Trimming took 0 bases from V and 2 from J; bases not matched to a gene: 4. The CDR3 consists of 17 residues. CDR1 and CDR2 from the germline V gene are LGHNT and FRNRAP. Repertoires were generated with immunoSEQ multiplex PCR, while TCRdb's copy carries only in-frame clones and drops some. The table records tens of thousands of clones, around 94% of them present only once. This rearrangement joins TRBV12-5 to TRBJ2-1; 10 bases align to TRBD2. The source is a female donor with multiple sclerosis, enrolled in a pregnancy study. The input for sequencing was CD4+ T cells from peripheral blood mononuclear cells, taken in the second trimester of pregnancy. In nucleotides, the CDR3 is TGTGCTAGTGGTTTGGTATTAGCGGGGGGAACCTACAATGAGCAGTTCTTC. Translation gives CASGLVLAGGTYNEQFF.